The TCR beta chain under discussion was sequenced for a study of human T cells and chemical hapten exposure. Study as a whole: Among samples, TCR yields varied mainly because of small differences in pooled library volume. Findings and caveats of the study: With DPC sensitization, TCRs exceeding 1 in 1000 frequency showed no change.

Total RNA extraction was carried out from unfractionated whole blood. In the case of this clonotype: Antigen specificity is unknown.

The ends were cut back, 3 bases at V and 4 bases at J, with 7 bases in the middle. The CDR3 is made up of 13 amino acids. CDR1 and CDR2 (germline): LGHDT, YNNKEL (reference sequence). Individual cDNA molecules each carried unique molecular identifiers attached by the library. In the original analysis: Between about 23,224 and 700,000 TCRs appeared in each sample, and the median stood at roughly 100,000. TCRdb re-analysed the 5' RACE reads in MiXCR, keeping a single row per CDR3 protein. These V and J calls are TCRdb output, not the study's own analysis. The sample carries roughly 81,000 distinct CDR3 sequences, around 15% recorded once.

J is TRBJ2-1 and V is TRBV3-1; no clear D gene. The clonotype was recovered from a female donor in good health. CDR3: CASSHGRYNEQFF. CDR3 bases: TGTGCCAGCAGCCACGGAAGATACAATGAGCAGTTCTTC.